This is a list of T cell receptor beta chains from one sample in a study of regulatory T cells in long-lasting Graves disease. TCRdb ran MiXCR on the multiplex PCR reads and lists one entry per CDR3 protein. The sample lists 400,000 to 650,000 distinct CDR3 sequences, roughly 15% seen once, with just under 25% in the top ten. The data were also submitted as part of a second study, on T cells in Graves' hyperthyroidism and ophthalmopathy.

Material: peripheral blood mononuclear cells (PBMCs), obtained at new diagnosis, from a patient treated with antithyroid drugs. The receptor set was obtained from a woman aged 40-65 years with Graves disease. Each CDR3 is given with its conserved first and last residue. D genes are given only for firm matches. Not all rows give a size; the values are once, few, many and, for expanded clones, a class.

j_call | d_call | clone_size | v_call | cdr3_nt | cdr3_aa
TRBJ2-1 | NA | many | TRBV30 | TGTGCCTGGGGGTGGGATGAGCAGTTCTTC | CAWGWDEQFF
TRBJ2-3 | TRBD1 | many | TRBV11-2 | TGTGCCAGCAGCTTAGTCGGGACAGGGTATTCAGATACGCAGTATTTT | CASSLVGTGYSDTQYF
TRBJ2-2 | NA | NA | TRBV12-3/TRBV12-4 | TGTGCCAGCAGTTTAATCGGGGGGCAGGTCACCGGGGAGCTGTTTTTT | CASSLIGGQVTGELFF
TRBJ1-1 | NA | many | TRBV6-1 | TGTGCCAGCAGTGTTACAGGGATCATGAACACTGAAGCTTTCTTT | CASSVTGIMNTEAFF
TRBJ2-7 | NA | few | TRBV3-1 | TGTGCCAGCAGCCAAGATGGGATTTACGAGCAGTACTTC | CASSQDGIYEQYF
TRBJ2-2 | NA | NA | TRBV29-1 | TGCAGCGTGCATTCCATTCCCGGGGAGCTGTTTTTT | CSVHSIPGELFF
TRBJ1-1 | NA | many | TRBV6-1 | TGTGCCAGCAGGGAGGGGACGGACACTGAAGCTTTCTTT | CASREGTDTEAFF
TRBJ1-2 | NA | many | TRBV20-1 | TGCAGTGCCGAACAGGGAAACTATGGCTACACCTTC | CSAEQGNYGYTF
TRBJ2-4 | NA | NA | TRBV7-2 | TGTGCCAGCAGCTTCACCTGGGACACAGCCAAAAACATTCAGTACTTC | CASSFTWDTAKNIQYF
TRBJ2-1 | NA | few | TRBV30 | TGTGCCTGGAGGGACCAAACCTACAATGAGCAGTTCTTC | CAWRDQTYNEQFF
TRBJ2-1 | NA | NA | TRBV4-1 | TGTGCCAGCAGCCAGCTCCTAGGGAGGCAAGGGTCCTACAATGAGCAGTTCTTC | CASSQLLGRQGSYNEQFF
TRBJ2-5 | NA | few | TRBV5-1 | TGCGCCAGCAGCCCTGGGACTCCCCGCTCTGAGACCCAGTACTTC | CASSPGTPRSETQYF
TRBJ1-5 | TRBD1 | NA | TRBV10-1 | TGCGCCAGCAGTGAGCCGGGACAGGGGAATGGCAATCAGCCCCAGCATTTT | CASSEPGQGNGNQPQHF
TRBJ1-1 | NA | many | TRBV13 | TGTGCCAGCAGCAAGCAGAGCGCGAACACTGAAGCTTTCTTT | CASSKQSANTEAFF
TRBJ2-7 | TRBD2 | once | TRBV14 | TGTGCCAGCAGCCACGGGCGGGGGGAGGGGCAGTACTTC | CASSHGRGEGQYF
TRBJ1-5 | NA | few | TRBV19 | TGTGCCAGTAGTATACGGGGGGACAATCAGCCCCAGCATTTT | CASSIRGDNQPQHF
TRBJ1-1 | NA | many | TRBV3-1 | TGTGCCAGCAGCCACCCCGGAAGGACTGAAGCTTTCTTT | CASSHPGRTEAFF
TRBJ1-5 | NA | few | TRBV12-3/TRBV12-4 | TGTGCCAGCAGTCCCTTGGGGGGCGCGGGGCCCCAGCATTTT | CASSPLGGAGPQHF
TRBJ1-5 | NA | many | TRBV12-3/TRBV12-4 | TGTGCCAGCGCTTCGGCTCAATGGGGCCGCAATCAGCCCCAGCATTTT | CASASAQWGRNQPQHF
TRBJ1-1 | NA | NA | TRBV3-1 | TGTGCCAGCAGCCAACCTTTAACAGGGACGGCGAACACTGGAGCTTTCTTT | CASSQPLTGTANTGAFF
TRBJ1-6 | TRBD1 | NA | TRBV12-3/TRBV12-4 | TGTGCCAGCAGCCAGGGGGCGGCCTCACCCCTCCACTTT | CASSQGAASPLHF
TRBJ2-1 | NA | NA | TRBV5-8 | TGTGCCAGCAGCCATACGAGCTTGGGAAGCTCCTACAATGAGCAGTTCTTC | CASSHTSLGSSYNEQFF
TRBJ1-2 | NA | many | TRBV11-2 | TGTGCCAGCAGCCCCAGACAGGATCCACTAAACTATGGCTACACCTTC | CASSPRQDPLNYGYTF
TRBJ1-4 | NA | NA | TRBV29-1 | TGCAGCGCCGGCATGGGGGGGGGCAATAATGAAAAACTGTTTTTT | CSAGMGGGNNEKLFF
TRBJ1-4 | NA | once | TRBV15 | TGTGCCACCAGCAGGGCGAAATTAGACGGAGGGAAATTTTTT | CATSRAKLDGGKFF
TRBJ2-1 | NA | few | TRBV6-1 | TGTGCCAGCAGTCCCGGCGGAGGGAAGAGCTACAATGAGCAGTTCTTC | CASSPGGGKSYNEQFF
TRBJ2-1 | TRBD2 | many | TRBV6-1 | TGTGCCAGCACCGGAAGCGGGGGGACCGATAGCTCCTACAATGAGCAGTTCTTC | CASTGSGGTDSSYNEQFF
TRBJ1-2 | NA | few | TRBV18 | TGTGCCAGCTCACCGGTAGGGGACTATGGCTACACCTTC | CASSPVGDYGYTF
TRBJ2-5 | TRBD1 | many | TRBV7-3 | TGTGCCAGCAGCTGGGGACAGGCTAAGTGGGAGACCCAGTACTTC | CASSWGQAKWETQYF
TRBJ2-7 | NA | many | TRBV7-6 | TGTGCCAGCAGCACGGGACCGCTAAGCTCCTACGAGCAGTACTTC | CASSTGPLSSYEQYF
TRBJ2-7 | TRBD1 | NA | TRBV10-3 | TGTGCCGTAAGGGGGCAGGGGGAATACGAGCAGTACTTC | CAVRGQGEYEQYF
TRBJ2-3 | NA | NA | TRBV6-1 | TGTGCCAGCAGTCCGACTACCTCAGCTAGCACAGATACGCAGTATTTT | CASSPTTSASTDTQYF
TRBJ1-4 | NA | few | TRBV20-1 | TGCAGTGCTAGACAGGGGAATGAAAAACTGTTTTTT | CSARQGNEKLFF
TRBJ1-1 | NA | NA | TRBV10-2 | TGCGCCACCAGAGGGAACACTGAAGCTTTCTTT | CATRGNTEAFF
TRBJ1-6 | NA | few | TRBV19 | TGTGCCAGTAGTATTCGGTGGACGCATGGGATAAATTCACCCCTCCACTTT | CASSIRWTHGINSPLHF
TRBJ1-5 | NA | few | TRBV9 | TGTGCCAGCAGCGTAGCTGGCAGGGCTAATCAGCCCCAGCATTTT | CASSVAGRANQPQHF
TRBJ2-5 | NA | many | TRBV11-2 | TGTGCCAGCAGCTTGGGGGTTGAGACCCAGTACTTC | CASSLGVETQYF
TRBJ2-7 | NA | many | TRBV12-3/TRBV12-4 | TGTGCCAGCAGTCCACGGGGTTGGGCGGACAGATTGGATTTC | CASSPRGWADRLDF
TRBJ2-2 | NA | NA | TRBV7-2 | TGTGCCAGCAGCTTAAACTGGAGCCCCCCCGGGGAGCTGTTTTTT | CASSLNWSPPGELFF
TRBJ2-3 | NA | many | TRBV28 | TGTGCCAGCAGTCCCGGGACCCTCCTTGGAGATACGCAGTATTTT | CASSPGTLLGDTQYF
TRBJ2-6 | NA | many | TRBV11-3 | TGTGCCAGCAGCTTTAGCGGGGCCAACGTCCTGACTTTC | CASSFSGANVLTF
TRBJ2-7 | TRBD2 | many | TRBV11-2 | TGTGCCAGCAGCCAGCGGGGGGGCGGCGACGAGCAGTACTTC | CASSQRGGGDEQYF
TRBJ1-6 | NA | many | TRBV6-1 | TGTGCCAGCATGGCAGGGACGAATAATTCACCCCTCCACTTT | CASMAGTNNSPLHF
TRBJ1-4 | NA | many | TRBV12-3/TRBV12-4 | TGTGCCAGCAGTTTAACGCGAGGGGTGAGGGAAAAACTGTTTTTT | CASSLTRGVREKLFF
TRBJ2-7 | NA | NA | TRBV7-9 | TGTGCCAGCAGCTTAGTTCGCGGCATGACCTACGAGCAGTACTTC | CASSLVRGMTYEQYF
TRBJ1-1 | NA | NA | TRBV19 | TGTGCCACTCGAACTGGCCGTATGAACACTGAAGCTTTCTTT | CATRTGRMNTEAFF
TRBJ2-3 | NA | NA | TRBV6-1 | TGTGCCAGCAGACACAGGGGAGGATTGGCAGATACGCAGTATTTT | CASRHRGGLADTQYF
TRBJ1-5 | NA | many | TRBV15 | TGTGCCACCAGCAGAAAACTGAATAGCAATCAGCCCCAGCATTTT | CATSRKLNSNQPQHF
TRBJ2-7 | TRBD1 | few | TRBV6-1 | TGTGCCAGCAGCCTCCGGGACAGGGGGGACGAGCAGTACTTC | CASSLRDRGDEQYF
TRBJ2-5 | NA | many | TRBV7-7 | TGTGCTAGCAGCTTATGGGTGGGGGATGAGACCCAGTACTTC | CASSLWVGDETQYF
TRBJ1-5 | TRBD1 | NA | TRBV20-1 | TGCAGTGCTACCCAGACAGGGGGGGCCTCGGATCAGCCCCAGCATTTT | CSATQTGGASDQPQHF
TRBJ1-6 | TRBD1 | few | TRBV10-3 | TGTGCCAGCAGGGGGTACGATAATTCACCCCTCCACTTT | CASRGYDNSPLHF
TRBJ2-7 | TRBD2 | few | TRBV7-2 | TGTGCCAGCAGTCCGGGGGGGGGGACCGAGCAGTACTTC | CASSPGGGTEQYF
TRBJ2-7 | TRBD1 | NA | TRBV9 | TGTGCCAGCAGCCCCCGGACAGGGTTCGAGCAGTACTTC | CASSPRTGFEQYF